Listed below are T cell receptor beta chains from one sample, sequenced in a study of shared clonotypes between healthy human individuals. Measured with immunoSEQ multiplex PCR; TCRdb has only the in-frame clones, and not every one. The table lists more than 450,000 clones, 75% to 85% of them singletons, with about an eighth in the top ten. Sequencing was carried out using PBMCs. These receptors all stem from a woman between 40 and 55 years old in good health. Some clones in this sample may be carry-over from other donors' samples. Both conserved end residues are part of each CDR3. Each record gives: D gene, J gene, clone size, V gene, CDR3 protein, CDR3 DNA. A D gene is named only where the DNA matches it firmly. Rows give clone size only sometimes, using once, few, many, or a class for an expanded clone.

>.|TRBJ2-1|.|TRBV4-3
CASSQESQNPYNEQFF
TGCGCCAGCAGCCAAGAGTCGCAGAACCCCTACAATGAGCAGTTCTTC
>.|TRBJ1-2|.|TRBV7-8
CASSLGDYGYTF
TGTGCCAGCAGCTTGGGGGACTATGGCTACACCTTC
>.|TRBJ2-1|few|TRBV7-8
CASSSPPGSFYNEQFF
TGTGCCAGCAGTTCTCCCCCGGGATCTTTCTACAATGAGCAGTTCTTC
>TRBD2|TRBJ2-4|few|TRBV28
CASSLLSGISVAKNIQYF
TGTGCCAGCAGTTTACTTAGCGGGATCTCCGTAGCCAAAAACATTCAGTACTTC
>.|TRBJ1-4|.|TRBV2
CASIPMVGGFGEKLFF
TGTGCCAGCATTCCCATGGTGGGAGGGTTTGGCGAAAAACTGTTTTTT
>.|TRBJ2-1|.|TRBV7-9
CASSSLVLIGKYNEQFF
TGTGCCAGCAGCTCCCTAGTACTCATCGGGAAATACAATGAGCAGTTCTTC
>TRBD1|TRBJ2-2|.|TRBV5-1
CASSPRQGPFGELFF
TGCGCCAGCAGCCCAAGACAGGGTCCTTTTGGGGAGCTGTTTTTT
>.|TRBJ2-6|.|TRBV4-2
CASSQDPQGSGANVLTF
TGTGCCAGCAGCCAAGACCCACAGGGCTCTGGGGCCAACGTCCTGACTTTC
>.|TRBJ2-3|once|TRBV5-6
CASSDLAVASTDTQYF
TGTGCCAGCAGCGACCTAGCCGTCGCTAGCACAGATACGCAGTATTTT
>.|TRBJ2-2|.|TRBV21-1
CASSKPPGGNTGELFF
TGTGCCAGCAGCAAACCCCCAGGGGGGAACACCGGGGAGCTGTTTTTT
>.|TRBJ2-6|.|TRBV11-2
CASSPRSGANVLTF
TGTGCCAGCTCCCCTAGGTCTGGGGCCAACGTCCTGACTTTC
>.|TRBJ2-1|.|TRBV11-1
CASSLGQFTGLDQFF
TGTGCCAGCAGCTTAGGCCAATTCACAGGCCTGGATCAGTTCTTC
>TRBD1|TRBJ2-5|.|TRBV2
CASNPDRSQETQYF
TGTGCCAGCAACCCGGACAGGAGCCAAGAGACCCAGTACTTC
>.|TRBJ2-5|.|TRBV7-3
CASSLTLTASQYF
TGTGCCAGCAGCTTAACCCTCACCGCGTCCCAGTACTTC